Presented here are 19 T cell receptor beta chains from one specimen sequenced in a study of metastatic and nonmetastatic thyroid tumors. TCRdb re-analyzed the PCR reads using MiXCR. The table lists fewer than 20,000 clones, 22% of them singletons. No treatment had been given to any patient before thyroid surgery. Material: adjacent normal tissue. These receptors were collected from a female donor with papillary thyroid cancer or a benign thyroid nodule (not recorded which). Some clones in this sample may be carry-over from other donors' samples.

About this clone itself: One end of the junction does not line up with germline, which may come from a read error. The chain couples TRBV6-1 to TRBJ2-7; 9 positions match TRBD1. The CDR3 has 13 amino acids. Germline CDR1 and CDR2: MNHNS and SASEGT. CDR3 nucleotides: TGTGCCATCGGGGGACAGGGTTCATACGAGCAGTCCTTC. Translated: CAIGGQGSYEQSF.

This clone has only a few counts. The rearrangement joins TRBV10-1 to TRBJ2-7; 11 bases are shared with TRBD2. CDR3 length: 16 amino acids. Germline V gives CDR1 WNHNN, CDR2 SYGVQD (reference sequence). J lost 4 bases, V lost 6 bases, and 11 bases had no gene match. The CDR3: CASRHLTSGRGYEQYF. The CDR3 coding sequence is TGCGCCAGCAGGCACCTCACTAGCGGGAGAGGTTACGAGCAGTACTTC.

J is TRBJ2-3 and V is TRBV12-3 or TRBV12-4, with D perhaps matching TRBD1 (6 bases). V lost 7 bases and J 0 bases, leaving 11 bases between the germline ends. This CDR3 contains 14 residues. The chain's CDR3 is CASTPGHSTDTQYF. The CDR3 coding sequence is TGTGCCAGCACTCCGGGACACAGCACAGATACGCAGTATTTT.

The rearrangement links TRBV20-1 to TRBJ1-1; D is perhaps TRBD1 (5 bases). Germline V lookup: CDR1 DFQATT, CDR2 SNEGSKA (reference sequence). The CDR3 length is 15 residues. V was shortened by 0 bases and J by 0 bases, with 11 bases between the two germline ends. For the CDR3, the DNA is TGCAGTGCTAGAGACTCAGGGACGATGAACACTGAAGCTTTCTTT. Translating gives CSARDSGTMNTEAFF.

The table lists this clone with a count of one. The chain joins TRBV20-1 to TRBJ1-5; 10 bases are a match to TRBD1. Germline-derived CDR1 and CDR2 are DFQATT and SNEGSKA (reference sequence). This CDR3 spans 14 amino acids. V shed 3 bases and J 6 bases; nucleotides not matched to a gene: 5. Here the CDR3 reads CSASRTGGSQPQHF. CDR3 DNA sequence: TGCAGTGCTAGTCGGACAGGGGGGAGTCAGCCCCAGCATTTT.

Remarks on this clone: This may be a read error: a much more frequent sequence differs by one nucleotide. The rearrangement links TRBV28 to TRBJ1-1, with D maybe TRBD1 (5 bases). V shed 3 bases and J shed 10 bases, with 18 bases lying between them. The CDR3 spans 14 residues. Germline V gives CDR1 MDHEN, CDR2 SYDVKM. The CDR3 nucleotides read TGTGCCAGCAGTTTCTCGGGTAGGGGCGAAGTAGCTTTCTTT. It translates to CASSFSGRGEVAFF.

As for this clone: The identical CDR3 is also encoded by other nucleotide sequences in the sample. V usage is TRBV18 and J usage is TRBJ2-3; 8 nucleotides agree with TRBD2. From germline, CDR1 is KGHSH and CDR2 LQKENI. There are 16 residues in the CDR3. Trimming took 4 bases from V and 3 from J; bases not matched to a gene: 9. CDR3: CASSLTSGSKTDTQYF. The CDR3 nucleotides read TGTGCCAGCTCACTTACCAGCGGGAGTAAAACAGATACGCAGTATTTT.

The rearrangement uses TRBV6-1 and TRBJ2-1, with no clear D. The ends were cut back, 0 bases at V and 6 bases at J, with 18 bases in the middle. Germline CDR1 reads MNHNS; CDR2 reads SASEGT. The CDR3 has 17 residues. The CDR3 nucleotides read TGTGCCAGCAGTGAAGCGCTCAGAAAGGGATTTGGCAATGAGCAGTTCTTC. Amino acid sequence: CASSEALRKGFGNEQFF.

The rearrangement joins TRBV7-3 to TRBJ2-1; 8 nucleotides agree with TRBD1. The ends lost 5 bases at V and 8 bases at J; junction bases unmatched: 11. The germline gives CDR1 SGHTA, CDR2 FQGTGA. The CDR3 covers 15 residues. The CDR3 spells CASSERQGLADEQFF. For the CDR3, the DNA is TGTGCCAGCAGCGAACGACAGGGGTTGGCGGATGAGCAGTTCTTC.

This clone appeared a few times. This chain links TRBV6-4 with TRBJ2-2; the D gene could be TRBD1 or TRBD2 (5 bases each). Trimming left V 2 bases short and J 8 bases short, with 9 bases between. CDR1 and CDR2 from the germline V gene are MRHNA and SNTAGT. The CDR3 is 13 residues long. CDR3 in amino acids: CASSDSEGGELFF. CDR3 sequence (DNA): TGTGCCAGCAGTGACAGCGAGGGGGGGGAGCTGTTTTTT.

The chain uses TRBV15 and TRBJ2-1; the D gene is possibly TRBD2 (6 bases). Germline V lookup: CDR1 LNHNV, CDR2 YYDKDF (reference sequence). The CDR3 length is 14 residues. Trimming pared 3 bases from V and 4 bases from J, leaving 10 bases between. CDR3 in DNA: TGTGCCACCAGCAGGGACTATATTTACAATGAGCAGTTCTTC. Translating it yields CATSRDYIYNEQFF.

The chain recombines TRBV3-1 with TRBJ1-4; the D is unclear. Between the trimmed V and J ends, which lost 4 bases and 3 bases, there was a span of 6 bases. This CDR3 has 13 residues. CDR1 LGHDT and CDR2 YNNKEL come from the germline V gene (reference sequence). The CDR3 is CASSLGANEKLFF. The DNA of the CDR3 is TGTGCCAGCAGCCTTGGTGCTAATGAAAAACTGTTTTTT. The entire variable domain, with the rest obtained from reference TRBV3-1 and TRBJ1-4, is as follows: DTAVSQTPKYLVTQMGNDKSIKCEQNLGHDTMYWYKQDSKKFLKIMFSYNNKELIINETVPNRFSPKSPDKAHLNLHINSLELGDSAVYFCASSLGANEKLFFGSGTQLSVL.

In this sample, this clone turned up a few times. The chain combines TRBV20-1 with TRBJ2-3; D ambiguous. Per the germline V gene, CDR1 is DFQATT and CDR2 is SNEGSKA (reference sequence). V gave up 5 bases and J gave up 1 base, with 13 bases separating them. This CDR3 is built from 14 residues. The CDR3 DNA reads TGCAGTGCTCCCTCGTTGGACGGCACAGATACGCAGTATTTT. Protein: CSAPSLDGTDTQYF.

This clone has just a few counts. The chain employs TRBV10-2 and TRBJ2-7; maybe TRBD2 (6 bases). Germline V lookup: CDR1 WSHSY, CDR2 SAAADI. V dropped 5 bases and J dropped 4 bases, with 9 bases sitting between them. This CDR3 comprises 12 residues. The CDR3 loop is CASSPRGYEQYF. Written as DNA, the CDR3 is TGCGCCAGCAGTCCTCGGGGGTACGAGCAGTACTTC.

The chain carries TRBV6-5 and TRBJ2-2; the D is unclear. The CDR3 consists of 16 residues. V gave up 0 bases and J gave up 1 base, with 9 bases separating them. Germline assignment: CDR1 MNHEY and CDR2 SVGAGI. The CDR3 spells CASSYSWGVNTGELFF. The CDR3 nucleotides are TGTGCCAGCAGTTACTCGTGGGGTGTGAACACCGGGGAGCTGTTTTTT.

This chain uses TRBV10-2 with TRBJ2-7; 15 nucleotides line up with TRBD2. The length of the CDR3 is 14 residues. V trimming: 8 bases; J trimming: 1 base; junction bases outside the gene matches: 0. The germline V gene has CDR1 WSHSY and CDR2 SAAADI. This chain's CDR3 is CASGTSGGSYEQYF. DNA for the CDR3: TGCGCCAGCGGGACTAGCGGGGGGTCCTACGAGCAGTACTTC.

To note about this clone: The junction departs from the called germline gene at one end, perhaps through a read error. The chain recombines TRBV12-3 or TRBV12-4 with TRBJ1-5; perhaps TRBD1 as D (5 bases). The CDR3 length is 15 residues. The CDR3: CASSSGEGSSQPQHF. As DNA, the CDR3 is TGTGCCAGCAGTTCAGGTGAGGGGAGCAGTCAGCCCCAGCATTTT.

The chain couples TRBV6-2 or TRBV6-3 to TRBJ2-7, with 7 bases fitting TRBD1. V was clipped by 4 bases and J by 3 bases; unmatched bases: 12. The CDR3 is 16 residues long. Germline CDR1 and CDR2: MNHEY and SVGEGT. The CDR3 here is CASSSSETGHFYEQYF. CDR3 nucleotide sequence: TGTGCCAGCAGTTCTTCCGAGACAGGGCATTTCTACGAGCAGTACTTC.

This clone was picked up a small number of times. This sequence joins TRBV7-3 and TRBJ2-1; D gene uncertain. V gave up 1 base and J gave up 6 bases, with 4 bases separating them. Germline V gene lookup returns CDR1 SGHTA and CDR2 FQGTGA. The CDR3 has 12 residues. This CDR3 is CASSLSGNEQFF. The CDR3 region has the DNA TGTGCCAGCAGCTTAAGCGGCAATGAGCAGTTCTTC.